A selection of T cell receptor beta chains follows, all from one sample in a study of T cell responses to AZD1222 COVID-19 vaccine. Here immunoSEQ multiplex PCR was the method, and the copy in TCRdb shows in-frame clones only, minus some. Among roughly 130,000 clones listed, about 91% were seen once. The sequenced sample was peripheral blood, obtained on day 0 of AZD1222 vaccination. The receptors come from an adult in good health. Each CDR3 is given with its conserved first and last residue. The D gene is left open where the match is weak. A clone size is listed for some rows: how often the clone was seen (once, few, many), or a class if it is expanded.

j_call clone_size d_call v_call cdr3_nt cdr3_aa
TRBJ2-1 - - TRBV12-3/TRBV12-4 TGTGCCAGCAGCCAAGTGGATGAGCAGTTCTTC CASSQVDEQFF
TRBJ1-1 - TRBD1 TRBV5-1 TGCGCCAGCAGCATGGGGCCCAGGGGGAATCAGGACACTGAAGCTTTCTTT CASSMGPRGNQDTEAFF
TRBJ1-5 once - TRBV27 TGTGCCAGCAGGGGGGGTAATCAGCCCCAGCATTTT CASRGGNQPQHF
TRBJ2-3 - - TRBV10-3 TGTGCCATCAGTGGTGGGAGGCCCCCAAGAATCACAGATACGCAGTATTTT CAISGGRPPRITDTQYF
TRBJ2-1 - - TRBV19 TGTGCCAGTAGCCTCCTAGCGATCGGGTGGGATGAGCAGTTCTTC CASSLLAIGWDEQFF
TRBJ1-1 - TRBD1 TRBV9 TGTGCCAGCAGCAAACAGGGGGGGAATGCTTTCTTT CASSKQGGNAFF
TRBJ1-4 - - TRBV5-6 TGTGCCAGCAGCCCGATGAAATCAACTAATGAAAAACTGTTTTTT CASSPMKSTNEKLFF
TRBJ2-5 - - TRBV6-4 TGTGCCAGCACCCTGATAACCCGGGGGGAGACCCAGTACTTC CASTLITRGETQYF
TRBJ1-1 - - TRBV5-1 TGCGCCAGCAGGCGCGACACGGGAACTGAAGCTTTCTTT CASRRDTGTEAFF
TRBJ1-1 - - TRBV5-1 TGCGCCAGCAGCATTTGGGAGAACACTGAAGCTTTCTTT CASSIWENTEAFF
TRBJ2-1 - - TRBV9 TGTGCCAGCAGCGCAACCTTGTACAATGAGCAGTTCTTC CASSATLYNEQFF